The 19 T cell receptor beta chains reported below all come from one sample, sequenced in a study of T-cell memory formation after mild COVID-19. MiXCR was run by TCRdb on the 5' RACE reads, yielding one entry per CDR3 protein. The table records about 130,000 distinct CDR3 sequences, 25% of them present only once. The source material was PBMCs or a T cell subset sorted from them (not recorded which). The receptors were gathered from an adult woman who had mild COVID-19 (a few samples of this study predate the infection). Cell type and time point are not known.

This clonotype was found a few times. This sequence joins TRBV4-1 and TRBJ1-1; no clear D. Trimming took off 4 bases at V and 0 bases at J, with 12 bases between the two ends. The CDR3 extends over 15 amino acids. The germline gives CDR1 MGHRA, CDR2 YSYEKL. The CDR3 DNA follows: TGCGCCAGCAGCCTAGATGGAGGAATGAACACTGAAGCTTTCTTT. It codes for CASSLDGGMNTEAFF.

V and J are TRBV9 and TRBJ2-3; TRBD2 matches 8 bases. Germline V gene lookup returns CDR1 SGDLS and CDR2 YYNGEE. Trimming removed 3 bases from V and 4 bases from J; junction bases left unmatched: 13. The CDR3 covers 17 residues. The CDR3 DNA is TGTGCCAGCAGCGGCCGACTCTCCCGGGGGGGCGCAGATACGCAGTATTTT. Its translation is CASSGRLSRGGADTQYF.

This clonotype was recorded many times. For the CDR3, the DNA is TGCGCCAGCAGCCGAGGTGCCTTTTACGAGCAGTACTTC. Its translation: CASSRGAFYEQYF. The chain carries TRBV5-1 and TRBJ2-7; no clear D. The CDR3 contains 13 residues. V was pared by 4 bases and J by 4 bases, with 12 bases between. Germline lookup yields CDR1 SGHRS and CDR2 YFSETQ.

This clonotype has more than one count but fewer than ten. V is TRBV5-5 and J is TRBJ1-2, with D possibly being TRBD1 (5 bases). With 3 bases removed from V and 1 base from J, the gap between germline ends came to 13 bases. The CDR3 is made up of 15 amino acids. Germline lookup yields CDR1 SGHKS and CDR2 YYEKEE (reference sequence). In DNA form, the CDR3 reads TGTGCCAGCAGCTGGGAGGTGACAGATAACTATGGCTACACCTTC. This sequence encodes CASSWEVTDNYGYTF.

This clonotype was seen more than once but under ten times. V gene TRBV24-1 combines with J gene TRBJ2-1; D remains unclear. The CDR3 runs 14 residues. Germline assignment: CDR1 KGHDR and CDR2 SFDVKD. Trimming cost V 9 bases and J 9 bases, with 20 bases left between them. The CDR3, as DNA: TGTGCCACCTCGGCAGACGACTCTATGAGTGAGCAGTTCTTC. It specifies CATSADDSMSEQFF.

The chain combines TRBV9 with TRBJ2-1, with 10 bases lining up with TRBD1. V lost 0 bases, J lost 11 bases, and 8 bases stayed unmatched. CDR3 length: 15 residues. From germline, CDR1 is SGDLS and CDR2 YYNGEE. Here the CDR3 DNA reads TGTGCCAGCAGCGTAGTCGACAGGGGGCTAGTTAAGCAGTTCTTC. Encoded protein: CASSVVDRGLVKQFF.

This clonotype has a handful of counts. This chain uses TRBV14 with TRBJ2-7; D gene unclear. Trimming cost V 4 bases and J 3 bases, with 7 bases left between them. The CDR3 extends over 12 amino acids. The germline V gene has CDR1 SGHDN and CDR2 FVKESK. This CDR3 is CASSPEDYEQYF. The CDR3 DNA sequence: TGTGCCAGCAGCCCTGAGGACTACGAGCAGTACTTC.

This clonotype was seen a handful of times. J is TRBJ2-6 and V is TRBV7-9, with 11 bases fitting TRBD1. CDR1 and CDR2 from the germline V gene are SEHNR and FQNEAQ (reference sequence). The CDR3 extends over 19 amino acids. V lost 5 bases to trimming and J lost 3 bases; unmatched junction nucleotides: 12. The CDR3 here is CASSPLRGQGAGGANVLTF. Here the CDR3 DNA reads TGTGCCAGCAGCCCACTTAGAGGACAGGGGGCTGGTGGGGCCAACGTCCTGACTTTC.

This sequence joins TRBV12-3 or TRBV12-4 and TRBJ2-3, with 7 positions matching TRBD2. The V and J ends lost 7 bases and 9 bases, in that order; junction bases with no gene match: 10. The CDR3 extends over 13 amino acids. Here the CDR3 DNA reads TGTGCCAGCACCCCTCTAGCGGTCGAAACGCAGTATTTT. It encodes CASTPLAVETQYF.

The genes are TRBV15 and TRBJ2-7; tentatively, D is TRBD2 (5 bases). Per the germline V gene, CDR1 is LNHNV and CDR2 is YYDKDF (reference sequence). This CDR3 contains 15 residues. Trimming took off 9 bases at V and 1 base at J, with 19 bases between the two ends. The CDR3 bases are TGTGCCACGACCGAGGGAGTCGGGGAGTCCTACGAGCAGTACTTC. Amino acids: CATTEGVGESYEQYF.

The V gene is TRBV6-5, the J gene TRBJ2-2; no firm D call. Trimming pared 6 bases from V and 6 bases from J, leaving 8 bases between. Germline loops: CDR1 MNHEY, CDR2 SVGAGI. This CDR3 spans 12 amino acids. The CDR3 region has the DNA TGTGCCAGCAGCCCAGCCCCCGGGGAGCTGTTTTTT. Its protein is CASSPAPGELFF.

The chain is built from TRBV5-1 and TRBJ2-1; weak D call: TRBD1 (7 bases). Trimming removed 0 bases at V and 5 bases at J, with 18 bases between. Germline CDR1 reads SGHRS; CDR2 reads YFSETQ. There are 17 residues in the CDR3. CDR3 sequence: CASSLGGGGTANNEQFF. For the CDR3, the DNA is TGCGCCAGCAGCTTGGGAGGTGGCGGGACAGCCAACAATGAGCAGTTCTTC.

The gene calls are TRBV6-5 and TRBJ2-1; 10 nucleotides match TRBD2. The ends lost 3 bases at V and 8 bases at J; junction bases unmatched: 4. The CDR3 consists of 14 residues. Germline CDR1 reads MNHEY; CDR2 reads SVGAGI. In nucleotides, the CDR3 is TGTGCCAGCAGTTATCCTAGCGGGAGCGATGAGCAGTTCTTC. It encodes CASSYPSGSDEQFF.

The V and J genes are TRBV3-1 and TRBJ1-5, with TRBD1 as a possible D gene (5 bases). From germline, CDR1 is LGHDT and CDR2 YNNKEL (reference sequence). V was cut by 8 bases and J by 7 bases, with 24 bases left in between. The CDR3 runs to 16 residues. The CDR3 region is CASQPGDGISGQPQHF. CDR3 bases: TGTGCCAGCCAGCCTGGGGACGGGATTTCGGGGCAGCCCCAGCATTTT.

The rearrangement links TRBV29-1 to TRBJ1-2; D gene unclear. The V and J ends lost 3 bases and 3 bases respectively, with 8 bases between them. The germline V gene has CDR1 SQVTM and CDR2 ANQGSEA. The CDR3 sequence is 12 residues long. CDR3 sequence (DNA): TGCAGCGTTGACAATGGAGACTATGGCTACACCTTC. Residues: CSVDNGDYGYTF. The full variable domain, completed using reference TRBV29-1 and TRBJ1-2, is SAVISQKPSRDICQRGTSLTIQCQVDSQVTMMFWYRQQPGQSLTLIATANQGSEATYESGFVIDKFPISRPNLTFSTLTVSNMSPEDSSIYLCSVDNGDYGYTFGSGTRLTVV.

The chain employs TRBV6-5 and TRBJ2-1; D is unclear. Looked up from germline, CDR1 is MNHEY and CDR2 is SVGAGI. Trimming stripped 5 bases from V and 10 bases from J, with 15 bases between. This CDR3 is built from 13 residues. CDR3 bases: TGTGCCAGCAGTCCTGCTGTAAGGTTCGAGCAGTTCTTC. It specifies CASSPAVRFEQFF.

This clonotype was picked up a small number of times. The chain uses TRBV9 and TRBJ2-3, with 8 bases that match TRBD2. V lost 4 bases to trimming and J lost 2 bases; unmatched junction nucleotides: 12. The germline gives CDR1 SGDLS, CDR2 YYNGEE. This CDR3 region has 17 residues. The CDR3 DNA follows: TGTGCCAGCAGCCCCTTAGGCAGCGGGGGCACCACAGATACGCAGTATTTT. This sequence encodes CASSPLGSGGTTDTQYF.

The chain carries TRBV11-2 and TRBJ2-2; unclear D gene. The CDR3 is 15 amino acids. Trimming removed 5 bases at V and 1 base at J, with 11 bases between. The germline gives CDR1 SGHAT, CDR2 FQNNGV. The CDR3 spells CASSLGIGNTGELFF. The CDR3 DNA reads as TGTGCCAGCAGCCTAGGGATCGGGAACACCGGGGAGCTGTTTTTT. The full variable domain, with the rest looked up from reference TRBV11-2 and TRBJ2-2, is EAGVAQSPRYKIIEKRQSVAFWCNPISGHATLYWYQQILGQGPKLLIQFQNNGVVDDSQLPKDRFSAERLKGVDSTLKIQPAKLEDSAVYLCASSLGIGNTGELFFGEGSRLTVL.

The rearrangement uses TRBV20-1 and TRBJ2-1, with a possible D match to TRBD2 (5 bases). Per germline, CDR1 DFQATT and CDR2 SNEGSKA (reference sequence). V was pared by 2 bases and J by 3 bases, with 17 bases between. The CDR3 spans 16 residues. CDR3: CSARPSSGLFYNEQFF. CDR3 bases: TGCAGTGCTAGACCTAGCTCGGGCCTCTTCTACAATGAGCAGTTCTTC.